This is a list of T cell receptor beta chains from one sample in a study of vaccination effects on CD4 cells after COVID-19. Sequencing used immunoSEQ multiplex PCR; TCRdb keeps in-frame clones, though not all of them. The sample includes some 24,000 clones, over 70% of them seen just once. These receptors have no known antigen. The sequenced sample was CD4+ T cells from PBMCs cultured with HCoV-NL63 spike peptides, obtained before COVID-19 vaccination. Receptors originate from a human donor who received a COVID-19 vaccine. Each CDR3 is given with its conserved first and last residue. D genes are given only for firm matches. A row's size may be missing; if present it is once, few, many or a size class.

J: TRBJ1-3; V: TRBV6-5; size: .; D: .; DNA: TGTGCCAGCAGTTTCTCCCGGAACTTCTTAGGGAACACCATATATTTT; CDR3: CASSFSRNFLGNTIYF
J: TRBJ1-4; V: TRBV11-2; size: few; D: TRBD1; DNA: TGTGCCAGCAGCTTAGGGAGGGGGCGGAGGGAAAAACTGTTTTTT; CDR3: CASSLGRGRREKLFF
J: TRBJ2-5; V: TRBV6-5; size: .; D: .; DNA: TGTGCCAGCAGCTATGGGACCGGTGAGACCCAGTACTTC; CDR3: CASSYGTGETQYF
J: TRBJ2-3; V: TRBV19; size: .; D: TRBD2; DNA: TGTGCCACAAAAAAGGGACTAGCGGGGAGTACAGATACGCAGTATTTT; CDR3: CATKKGLAGSTDTQYF
J: TRBJ2-2; V: TRBV11-3; size: .; D: .; DNA: TGTGCCAGCAGCTTACGGGCAGAGGAGCTGTTTTTT; CDR3: CASSLRAEELFF
J: TRBJ2-1; V: TRBV6-5; size: .; D: .; DNA: TGTGCCAGCAGGGCGGGGGCCTCGACGGAGCAGTTCTTC; CDR3: CASRAGASTEQFF
J: TRBJ2-2; V: TRBV9; size: .; D: .; DNA: TGTGCCAGCAGCCTTAGGAGCGCGAACACCGGGGAGCTGTTTTTT; CDR3: CASSLRSANTGELFF
J: TRBJ1-5; V: TRBV19; size: .; D: .; DNA: TGTGCCAGTAGTATGGAAGGGACATTCGCCAATCAGCCCCAGCATTTT; CDR3: CASSMEGTFANQPQHF
J: TRBJ2-7; V: TRBV6-5; size: .; D: TRBD2; DNA: TGTGCCAGCAGTCGACTAGCGGGGGGGCCTCGCGAGCAGTACTTC; CDR3: CASSRLAGGPREQYF
J: TRBJ2-1; V: TRBV9; size: .; D: .; DNA: TGTGCCAGCAGCGTAAGGGGAGACAGCTACAATGAGCAGTTCTTC; CDR3: CASSVRGDSYNEQFF
J: TRBJ1-1; V: TRBV3-1/TRBV3-2; size: .; D: .; DNA: TGTGCCAGCAGCCAATCCGGGGCCAAGAGCACTGAAGCTTTCTTT; CDR3: CASSQSGAKSTEAFF
J: TRBJ2-6; V: TRBV5-6; size: .; D: .; DNA: TGTGCCAGCAGCTTGGTACTCTCTTCCCGCTCTGGGGCCAACGTCCTGACTTTC; CDR3: CASSLVLSSRSGANVLTF
J: TRBJ2-6; V: TRBV10-3; size: .; D: .; DNA: TGTGCCATCAGTGAGTCGCGGCAGCTAACTGGGGCCAACGTCCTGACTTTC; CDR3: CAISESRQLTGANVLTF
J: TRBJ1-5; V: TRBV10-3; size: .; D: TRBD1; DNA: TGTGCCACGGGACAGTTCAATCAGCCCCAGCATTTT; CDR3: CATGQFNQPQHF
J: TRBJ2-1; V: TRBV25-1; size: .; D: .; DNA: TGTGCCAGCAGTGAACAGGGGGGTAGCGGGGTCTACAATGAGCAGTTCTTC; CDR3: CASSEQGGSGVYNEQFF
J: TRBJ2-1; V: TRBV24-1; size: .; D: .; DNA: TGTGCCACCAGTGATACAACCGGGACCAGCAATGAGCAGTTCTTC; CDR3: CATSDTTGTSNEQFF
J: TRBJ2-2; V: TRBV6-5; size: .; D: TRBD1; DNA: TGTGCCAGCAGTTACACCAGGGGGCTCGGGGAGCTGTTTTTT; CDR3: CASSYTRGLGELFF
J: TRBJ2-1; V: TRBV12-5; size: .; D: TRBD2; DNA: TGTGCTAGTTCCGGGACTAGCGGGAGAGGGGGTAGATACAATGAGCAGTTCTTC; CDR3: CASSGTSGRGGRYNEQFF
J: TRBJ2-5; V: TRBV11-3; size: .; D: TRBD1; DNA: TGTGCCAGCAGTCCGGACAGGGATGAGACCCAGTACTTC; CDR3: CASSPDRDETQYF
J: TRBJ2-2; V: TRBV4-2; size: .; D: .; DNA: TGTGCCAGCAGCCAAGATAAGTTCAGGATGCAGGGTGGGGGCCGGGAGCTGTTTTTT; CDR3: CASSQDKFRMQGGGRELFF
J: TRBJ1-6; V: TRBV28; size: .; D: .; DNA: TGTGCCAGCAGTTTACCACAGTATTCACCCCTCCACTTT; CDR3: CASSLPQYSPLHF
J: TRBJ2-4; V: TRBV29-1; size: .; D: .; DNA: TGCAGCGTAGTCGACATAGGGTGGAACATTCAGTACTTC; CDR3: CSVVDIGWNIQYF
J: TRBJ2-1; V: TRBV6-5; size: .; D: .; DNA: TGTGCCAGTTGCCCTGACTCCTACAATGAGCAGTTCTTC; CDR3: CASCPDSYNEQFF
J: TRBJ1-6; V: TRBV25-1; size: .; D: TRBD1; DNA: TGTGCCAGCAGTGAATTCGGGACAGGGGCAGGCTCACCCCTCCACTTT; CDR3: CASSEFGTGAGSPLHF
J: TRBJ1-1; V: TRBV5-1; size: .; D: TRBD1; DNA: TGCGCCAGCAGCTTGGGGGACAGGGGGAACACTGAAGCTTTCTTT; CDR3: CASSLGDRGNTEAFF
J: TRBJ2-3; V: TRBV18; size: few; D: .; DNA: TGTGCCAGCTCACCCGACGGGGGGCTGACGCAGTATTTT; CDR3: CASSPDGGLTQYF
J: TRBJ2-4; V: TRBV19; size: .; D: .; DNA: TGTGCCAGTAGTTCCCTGCAGAGCAAAAACATTCAGTACTTC; CDR3: CASSSLQSKNIQYF
J: TRBJ1-3; V: TRBV29-1; size: .; D: .; DNA: TGCAGCGTGCAGCCCTCCTCTGGAAACACCATATATTTT; CDR3: CSVQPSSGNTIYF
J: TRBJ1-6; V: TRBV5-1; size: .; D: TRBD1; DNA: TGCGCCAGCAGCCAACGGACAGGGCGAGCAAATATTGATTCACCCCTCCACTTT; CDR3: CASSQRTGRANIDSPLHF
J: TRBJ1-6; V: TRBV3-1/TRBV3-2; size: .; D: .; DNA: TGTGCCAGCAGACAGACTAATTCACCCCTCCACTTT; CDR3: CASRQTNSPLHF
J: TRBJ1-4; V: TRBV5-4; size: .; D: TRBD1; DNA: TGTGCCAGCAGCTCCCGACAGGGGACAAATGAAAAACTGTTTTTT; CDR3: CASSSRQGTNEKLFF
J: TRBJ2-5; V: TRBV4-2; size: once; D: .; DNA: TGTGCCAGCAGCCAAGATTCGAGAACGGAGACCCAGTACTTC; CDR3: CASSQDSRTETQYF
J: TRBJ2-2; V: TRBV6-4; size: .; D: TRBD2; DNA: TGTGCCAGCAGTGGACTAGCGGATAACACCGGGGAGCTGTTTTTT; CDR3: CASSGLADNTGELFF
J: TRBJ1-5; V: TRBV19; size: .; D: .; DNA: TGTGCCAGTCAGACACTATACGACAGACACTATAGCAATCAGCCCCAGCATTTT; CDR3: CASQTLYDRHYSNQPQHF
J: TRBJ2-7; V: TRBV11-2; size: .; D: TRBD1; DNA: TGTGCCAGCAGCTTTGGGGACAGGGGAAGAGGCGAGCAGTACTTC; CDR3: CASSFGDRGRGEQYF
J: TRBJ2-3; V: TRBV11-2; size: once; D: .; DNA: TGTGCCAGCAGCTTAGCTGTTTCCGGGAGACCAACAGATACGCAGTATTTT; CDR3: CASSLAVSGRPTDTQYF
J: TRBJ1-5; V: TRBV4-1; size: .; D: .; DNA: TGCGCCAGCAGCCAAGTTTTTCATCCTCGGGCACGCAATCAGCCCCAGCATTTT; CDR3: CASSQVFHPRARNQPQHF
J: TRBJ1-1; V: TRBV25-1; size: few; D: .; DNA: TGTGCCAGCAGTGATCACGCGGGGGCCGCTACTGAAGCTTTCTTT; CDR3: CASSDHAGAATEAFF
J: TRBJ1-2; V: TRBV5-6; size: .; D: .; DNA: TGTGCCAGCAGTCCGACAGAAAACTATGGCTACACCTTC; CDR3: CASSPTENYGYTF
J: TRBJ2-2; V: TRBV5-8; size: .; D: .; DNA: TGTGCCAGCAGCTTGGTACACCAGGGACCGAACACCGGGGAGCTGTTTTTT; CDR3: CASSLVHQGPNTGELFF
J: TRBJ1-2; V: TRBV7-8; size: .; D: .; DNA: TGTGCCAGCAGCTTGGGGACTAACTATGGCTACACCTTC; CDR3: CASSLGTNYGYTF